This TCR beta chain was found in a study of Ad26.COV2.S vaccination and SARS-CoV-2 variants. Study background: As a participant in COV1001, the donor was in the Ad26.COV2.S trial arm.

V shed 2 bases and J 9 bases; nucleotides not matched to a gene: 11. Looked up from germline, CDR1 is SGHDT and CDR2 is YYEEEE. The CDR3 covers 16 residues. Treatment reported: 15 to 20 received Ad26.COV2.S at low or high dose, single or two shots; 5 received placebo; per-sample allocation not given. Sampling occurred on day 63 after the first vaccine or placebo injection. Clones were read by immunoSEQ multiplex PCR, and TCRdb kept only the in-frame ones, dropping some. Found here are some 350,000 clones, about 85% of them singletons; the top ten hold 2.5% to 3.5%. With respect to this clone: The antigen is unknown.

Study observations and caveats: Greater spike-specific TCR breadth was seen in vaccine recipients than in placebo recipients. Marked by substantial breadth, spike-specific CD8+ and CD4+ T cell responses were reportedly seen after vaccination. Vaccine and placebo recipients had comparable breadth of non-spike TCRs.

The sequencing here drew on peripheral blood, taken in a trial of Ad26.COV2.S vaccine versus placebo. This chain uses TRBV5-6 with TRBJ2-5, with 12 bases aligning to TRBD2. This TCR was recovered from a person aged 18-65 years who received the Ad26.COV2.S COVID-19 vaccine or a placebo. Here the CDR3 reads CASSLLAGGLHGAQYF. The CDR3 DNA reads TGTGCCAGCAGCTTACTAGCGGGGGGCTTGCACGGGGCCCAGTACTTC.